The 15 T cell receptor beta chains in this list originate from one sample, sequenced in a study of patients and donors after allogeneic stem cell transplantation. TCRdb re-called the RT-PCR reads with MiXCR, one entry per CDR3 protein. The table has hundreds of thousands of distinct CDR3 sequences, roughly 17% seen once. Material: blood, either unsorted or a sorted T cell fraction (not recorded which). Source of these receptors: a human donor who was either an allogeneic HSCT recipient or a stem cell or donor lymphocyte infusion donor (not recorded which). It is not recorded whose cells these are; they may come from a transplant donor.

This clonotype was recorded a few times. Written as DNA, the CDR3 is TGTGCCAGTTCAACAATCGAACAGTGGTACACCGGGGAGCTGTTTTTT. Translation: CASSTIEQWYTGELFF. V is TRBV12-3 or TRBV12-4 and J is TRBJ2-2, with D hard to call. The CDR3 is made up of 16 amino acids. The V and J ends lost 9 bases and 3 bases respectively, with 20 bases between them.

This clonotype was counted a few times. This chain uses TRBV2 with TRBJ2-1; D possibly corresponds to TRBD1 (6 bases). The CDR3 length is 15 residues. The germline gives CDR1 SNHLY, CDR2 FYNNEI. V was clipped by 2 bases and J by 6 bases, with 14 bases between them. CDR3 amino acids: CASSEPGARPNEQFF. The CDR3 region has the DNA TGTGCCAGCAGTGAACCAGGGGCTCGCCCCAATGAGCAGTTCTTC.

In its sample, this clonotype was seen a few times. The rearrangement uses TRBV12-3 or TRBV12-4 and TRBJ1-1, with D perhaps matching TRBD1 (6 bases). There are 17 residues in the CDR3. Trimming shortened V by 3 bases and J by 2 bases, and 19 bases separated the two germline ends. The CDR3 reads CASSFPKLSQGNTEAFF. In nucleotides, the CDR3 is TGTGCCAGCAGTTTTCCCAAGCTTTCACAGGGAAACACTGAAGCTTTCTTT.

The table lists this clonotype with a few counts. V and J are TRBV2 and TRBJ1-3; D might be TRBD1 (5 bases). The V gene lost 6 bases and the J gene lost 9 bases, with 18 bases spanning the gap. In germline, CDR1 is SNHLY, CDR2 FYNNEI. CDR3 length: 14 amino acids. The CDR3 DNA reads TGTGCCAGCAGCCTTGGGACGGGGAAAAGCACCATATATTTT. This gives the protein CASSLGTGKSTIYF.

The V gene is TRBV7-9, the J gene TRBJ2-5; D is uncertain. CDR3 length: 16 amino acids. Trimming stripped 5 bases from V and 2 bases from J, with 18 bases between. Germline V gene sequence: CDR1 SEHNR, CDR2 FQNEAQ (reference sequence). CDR3 loop: CASSTTAETFQETQYF. DNA for the CDR3: TGTGCCAGCAGCACAACCGCGGAGACCTTTCAAGAGACCCAGTACTTC. Looking up the rest from reference TRBV7-9 and TRBJ2-5 gives the full variable domain: DTGVSQNPRHKITKRGQNVTFRCDPISEHNRLYWYRQTLGQGPEFLTYFQNEAQLEKSRLLSDRFSAERPKGSFSTLEIQRTEQGDSAMYLCASSTTAETFQETQYFGPGTRLLVL.

This sequence joins TRBV5-4 and TRBJ2-3, with 7 positions matching TRBD2. This CDR3 comprises 16 residues. The germline V gene has CDR1 SGHNT and CDR2 YYREEE (reference sequence). V was pared by 0 bases and J by 5 bases, with 9 bases of the junction left unmatched. In DNA, the CDR3 is TGTGCCAGCAGCTTGGCCGTTAGCGGGTTACAAGATACGCAGTATTTT. As protein: CASSLAVSGLQDTQYF. Complete variable domain (other parts from reference TRBV5-4 and TRBJ2-3): ETGVTQSPTHLIKTRGQQVTLRCSSQSGHNTVSWYQQALGQGPQFIFQYYREEENGRGNFPPRFSGLQFPNYSSELNVNALELDDSALYLCASSLAVSGLQDTQYFGPGTRLTVL.

This chain connects TRBV5-4 to TRBJ2-7, with 8 bases that match TRBD1. The junction had 10 bases not matched to a gene; V was cut back by 4 bases and J by 7 bases. The CDR3 consists of 14 residues. Germline CDR1 reads SGHNT; CDR2 reads YYREEE (reference sequence). The DNA for the CDR3 is TGTGCCAGCAGCGCGGGACAGGCCAGAGATGAGCAGTACTTC. Translating it yields CASSAGQARDEQYF.

This clonotype was seen a few times. V and J are TRBV12-3 or TRBV12-4 and TRBJ2-7; no reliable D call. The CDR3 covers 14 residues. Trimming removed 5 bases at V and 0 bases at J, with 11 bases between. In DNA form, the CDR3 reads TGTGCCAGCAGTCCAAAACAGTACTCCTACGAGCAGTACTTC. This translates into CASSPKQYSYEQYF.

The chain joins TRBV5-8 to TRBJ1-1; no firm D call. CDR1 SGHTS and CDR2 YDEGEE come from the germline V gene. Trimming cost V 4 bases and J 1 base, with 11 bases left between them. The CDR3 has 14 amino acids. CDR3 residues: CASSPNTKNTEAFF. The CDR3 bases are TGTGCCAGCAGCCCAAACACAAAGAACACTGAAGCTTTCTTT.

In the case of this clonotype: This sequence may be a read error, since a much larger clone differs from it by one base. The CDR3 sequence is CASSLEDRGYEQYF. The CDR3 DNA sequence: TGCGCCAGCAGCTTGGAGGACAGGGGCTACGAGCAGTACTTC. The chain employs TRBV5-1 and TRBJ2-7; 9 nucleotides align to TRBD1. The V gene's germline CDR1 is SGHRS and CDR2 YFSETQ. After removal of 0 bases from V and 3 bases from J, the junction contained 1 base not matched to a gene. The CDR3 covers 14 residues.

The table lists this clonotype with a few counts. This chain connects TRBV5-1 to TRBJ1-3, with 7 nucleotides matching TRBD1. The CDR3 runs to 15 residues. Trimming removed 4 bases from V and 0 bases from J; junction bases left unmatched: 4. CDR1 and CDR2 (germline): SGHRS, YFSETQ. In nucleotides, the CDR3 is TGCGCCAGCAGCCAGACAGGGATCTCTGGAAACACCATATATTTT. Amino acids: CASSQTGISGNTIYF.

The chain combines TRBV4-1 with TRBJ1-6; D is possibly TRBD1 (5 bases). V lost 5 bases to trimming and J lost 6 bases, with 14 bases between them. This CDR3 region has 15 residues. Germline values: CDR1 MGHRA, CDR2 YSYEKL. CDR3 nucleotide sequence: TGCGCCAGCAGCTATCGGGGGTTGCGTAATTCACCCCTCCACTTT. This gives the protein CASSYRGLRNSPLHF.

The rearrangement joins TRBV28 to TRBJ2-7; 7 nucleotides agree with TRBD2. The CDR3 is 14 amino acids. The germline V gene encodes CDR1 MDHEN and CDR2 SYDVKM. V lost 5 bases, J lost 2 bases, and 6 bases stayed unmatched. CDR3 nucleotide sequence: TGTGCCAGCAGTCGTCGGGGGGTTCCCTACGAGCAGTACTTC. This gives the protein CASSRRGVPYEQYF.

V and J are TRBV4-1 and TRBJ1-5; D remains ambiguous. Trimming pared 4 bases from V and 2 bases from J, leaving 12 bases between. Germline CDR1 MGHRA, CDR2 YSYEKL. This CDR3 contains 15 residues. This CDR3 reads CASSLSEGRNQPQHF. Written as DNA, the CDR3 is TGCGCCAGCAGCCTAAGCGAAGGGCGCAATCAGCCCCAGCATTTT.

This clonotype was counted many times. This chain uses TRBV29-1 with TRBJ1-1; 10 nucleotides agree with TRBD1. Trimming took 6 bases from V and 1 from J; bases not matched to a gene: 2. Per germline, CDR1 SQVTM and CDR2 ANQGSEA. This CDR3 spans 13 amino acids. The chain's CDR3 is CSVTGGANTEAFF. Here the CDR3 DNA reads TGCAGCGTGACAGGGGGCGCGAACACTGAAGCTTTCTTT.